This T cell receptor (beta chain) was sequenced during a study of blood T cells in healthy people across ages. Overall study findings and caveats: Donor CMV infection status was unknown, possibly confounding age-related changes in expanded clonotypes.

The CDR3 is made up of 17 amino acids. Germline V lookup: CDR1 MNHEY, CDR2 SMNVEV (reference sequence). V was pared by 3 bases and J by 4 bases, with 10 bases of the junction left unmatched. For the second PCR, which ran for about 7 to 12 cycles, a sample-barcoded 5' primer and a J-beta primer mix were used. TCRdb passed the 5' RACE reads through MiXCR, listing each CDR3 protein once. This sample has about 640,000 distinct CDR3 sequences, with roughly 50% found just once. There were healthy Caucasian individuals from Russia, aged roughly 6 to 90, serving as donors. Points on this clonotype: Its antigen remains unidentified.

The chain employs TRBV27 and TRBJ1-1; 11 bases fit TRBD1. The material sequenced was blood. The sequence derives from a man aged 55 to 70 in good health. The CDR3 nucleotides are TGTGCCAGCAGTTTTTCGGGACAGGGGGATTTCGGCACTGAAGCTTTCTTT. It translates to CASSFSGQGDFGTEAFF.